This T cell receptor (beta chain) was sequenced for a study of OX40 agonist ivuxolimab in advanced cancers. Sequencing was performed with immunoSEQ multiplex PCR; in TCRdb, only in-frame clones are kept and a portion is missing. The data contain about 68,000 clones, around 84% of them singletons. Germline V gene lookup returns CDR1 SGDLS and CDR2 YYNGEE. The CDR3 spans 15 residues. This clone has just one count. This receptor was taken from an adult with an advanced solid tumor such as melanoma, head and neck, liver or kidney cancer. The sample in question was CD4+ or CD8+ T cells sorted from blood, obtained in a trial of the OX40 agonist ivuxolimab. The J gene is TRBJ2-3, the V gene TRBV9, with D perhaps matching TRBD2 (6 bases). CDR3 bases: TGTGGTTCCCCAAATAGCGGAAGGCCCACAGATACGCAGTATTTT. Residues: CGSPNSGRPTDTQYF.